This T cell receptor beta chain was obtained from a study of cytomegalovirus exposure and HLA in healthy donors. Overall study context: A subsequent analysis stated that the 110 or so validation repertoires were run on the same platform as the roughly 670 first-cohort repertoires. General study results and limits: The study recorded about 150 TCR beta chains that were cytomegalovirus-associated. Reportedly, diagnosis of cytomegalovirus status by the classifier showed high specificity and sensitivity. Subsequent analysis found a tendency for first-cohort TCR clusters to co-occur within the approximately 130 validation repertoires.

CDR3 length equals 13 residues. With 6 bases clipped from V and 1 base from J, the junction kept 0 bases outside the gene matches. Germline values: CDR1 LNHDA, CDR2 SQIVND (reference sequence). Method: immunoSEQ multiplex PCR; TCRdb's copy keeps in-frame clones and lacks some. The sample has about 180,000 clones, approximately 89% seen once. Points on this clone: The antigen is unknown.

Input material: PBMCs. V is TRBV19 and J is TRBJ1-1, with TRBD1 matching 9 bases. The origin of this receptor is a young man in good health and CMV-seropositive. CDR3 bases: TGTGCCAGTAGGGGACAGGGGAACACTGAAGCTTTCTTT. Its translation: CASRGQGNTEAFF.